This T cell receptor beta chain was identified in a study of T cells in Graves' hyperthyroidism and ophthalmopathy (dated by TCRdb to the late 2010s). Notes on the research overall: Peripheral blood samples were taken at the time of initial diagnosis, prior to any treatment. TCR V-J signatures able to tell the groups apart were searched for in a discovery cohort of 90 to 100 patients, of whom about 40 had Graves' ophthalmopathy and under 65 had stable Graves' hyperthyroidism. Prospective prediction of ophthalmopathy was tested in an independent validation cohort of 18 to 20 hyperthyroidism patients and 15 to 17 patients who later progressed to ophthalmopathy. The roughly 94 discovery patients were randomly split 7:3 into training and test sets. In about 6 Graves' hyperthyroidism patients, the study also compared T-cell repertoires from thyroid tissue with T-cell repertoires from blood. Following sampling, methimazole starting at 30 mg daily was given to hyperthyroidism patients, and high-dose intravenous methylprednisolone was given to ophthalmopathy patients. According to the paper, TCR Vbeta CDR3 sequencing was carried out on over 130 peripheral blood samples, which came from over 40 ophthalmopathy, 75 or so hyperthyroidism and about 17 progressor patients.

General conclusions and limits of the study: Sample size was not statistically predetermined, and investigators were not blinded to group allocation. In validation, the model predicted progression to ophthalmopathy with 65% to 71% sensitivity and about 73% specificity, a median of about six months before onset. In cross-validation, a model built on a 13 V-J signature told ophthalmopathy apart from stable hyperthyroidism with approximately 90% sensitivity and approximately 81% specificity, and in testing the same model reached 80%/75%. Most expanded thyroid clonotypes (frequency above 0.001) were also detected in blood, a finding suggesting that blood repertoires may reflect thyroid immune responses.

Reading the germline V gene gives CDR1 ENHRY and CDR2 SYGVKD. From the cysteine up to the phenylalanine, the CDR3 has a length of 13 residues. The DNA shown is the 39-base CDR3, in frame from base 1. V lost 4 bases and J lost 4 bases, and the count of bases not matched to a germline gene is 2. The TCR beta CDR3 regions were amplified from RNA transcripts. The TCR CDR3 was subjected to a first round of RT-PCR using the HTBI primer set and the Qiagen OneStep RT-PCR kit. Libraries were constructed in a second round of multiplex PCR, after which size selection and purification were performed. Sequencing of the libraries was done on an Illumina HiSeq2000 using paired-end 100 bp reads. In the source study's methods: Raw data were processed with SOAPnuke, discarding reads with adapters, uncalled bases, mean Phred below 15, or no exact constant-primer or identifier match. High-quality paired reads were merged with COPE v1.2.5, and unique nucleotide sequences were defined as clonotypes. Clonotypes were aligned to IMGT TRBV, TRBD and TRBJ reference segments using MiTCR v1.1. Only V-J combinations with frequency above 0.0001, covering 98% to 99.2% of repertoires, were analysed. The TCS score was defined as the ratio of F50 (clonal expansion) to E x V (chaos), calculated using BLOSUM62-based TCRdist between CDR3 peptides within each V-J. Welch's t-statistics and random forest reduced fewer than 550 V-J features to 13, which were used in a naive Bayes classifier (R e1071). TCRdb reprocessed the public reads (quality trimming at Q25 with fastp, clone calling with MiXCR) and kept in-frame beta chains. Rows merge per CDR3 protein into single entries with the most common DNA and genes. TCRdb assigned the V and J calls; the authors' analysis was not used. The table for this sample lists around 340,000 distinct CDR3 sequences; about 15% of them were counted only once. The ten largest clones represent around 35% of the sample.

Hyperthyroidism patients were aged 18 to 65 years and newly diagnosed, with disease duration of less than 2 months. Any patient with an uncontrolled infection, another autoimmune disease, pregnancy or lactation was excluded. Diagnoses relied on clinical symptoms, serum thyroxine and TRAb, thyroid ultrasound and orbital computed tomography. Blood from progressor patients was drawn when they were first diagnosed with hyperthyroidism, before any ophthalmopathy symptoms appeared. PBMCs were separated from under 11 ml of fresh peripheral blood using Ficoll-Paque density gradient centrifugation. Progressor patients were initially diagnosed with Graves' hyperthyroidism and developed ophthalmopathy during follow-up. Trizol reagent was used to extract total RNA, and RNA quality was then checked on an Agilent 2100 Bioanalyzer. Concerning this clonotype: The target of this receptor is not known. Base qualities are missing; no much larger clone stands one base away.

The sample consisted of blood. Recombination joined TRBV10-3 with TRBJ2-5; 8 junctional bases match TRBD2. This sequence originates from a woman aged 30 to 39 with Graves' hyperthyroidism that later progressed to Graves' ophthalmopathy. The CDR3 reads CAISGLARETQYF. The nucleotide sequence reads as follows: TGTGCCATCAGTGGACTAGCGAGAGAGACCCAGTACTTC.